This paragraph reports one T cell receptor beta chain. How the authors handled the data: Amplification of reference gene primers was used by the study to estimate nucleated cell counts. The data were produced by immunoSEQ multiplex PCR, yet TCRdb's version contains in-frame clones alone and is incomplete. The DNA gave D and trimming, while V, J and clone size come from that table. The sample gives more than 150,000 clones, 80% of which show up once; around an eighth is in the top ten. Grouping used clinical history reported by participants in a survey and questionnaire. Individuals in the exposed group had encountered a COVID-19 case within 2 weeks preceding study entry. Germline V lookup: CDR1 SGHTA, CDR2 FQGTGA. CDR3 size: 13 residues. The ends were cut back, 0 bases at V and 10 bases at J, with 10 bases in the middle. This specimen comes from a study of blood T cell repertoires in COVID-19.

This clonotype was obtained from a man aged 60 to 75 who had been exposed to COVID-19. Source material: PBMCs or T cells enriched from blood (not recorded which). This rearrangement joins TRBV7-3 to TRBJ2-1; the D gene is possibly TRBD2 (5 bases). The CDR3 sequence: CASSLTGSTEQFF. The CDR3 region has the DNA TGTGCCAGCAGCTTAACGGGGAGCACCGAGCAGTTCTTC.